One sample yielded the 18 T cell receptor beta chains listed below, sequenced in a study of blood T cell repertoires in COVID-19. Sequenced by immunoSEQ multiplex PCR; TCRdb stores in-frame clones only, minus some. The sample carries hundreds of thousands of clones, about 89% recorded once. What was sequenced was peripheral blood. All receptors come from a woman aged 50 to 60 with COVID-19, enrolled during active disease.

V and J are TRBV11-2 and TRBJ2-5, with a tentative D call TRBD2 (6 bases). In germline, CDR1 is SGHAT, CDR2 FQNNGV. Trimming removed 5 bases at V and 3 bases at J, with 13 bases between. This CDR3 contains 14 residues. CDR3 region: CASSLPSVEETQYF. For the CDR3, the DNA is TGTGCCAGCAGCCTCCCTAGCGTAGAAGAGACCCAGTACTTC.

This clone has a single count. The J gene is TRBJ1-1, the V gene TRBV3-1 (or the pseudogene TRBV3-2); 8 bases are shared with TRBD1. The junction had 4 bases not matched to a gene; V was cut back by 4 bases and J by 6 bases. The CDR3 runs 13 residues. Germline assignment: CDR1 LGHDT and CDR2 YNNKEL (reference sequence). The CDR3 sequence is CASSRQTGAEAFF. Here the CDR3 DNA reads TGTGCCAGCAGCCGCCAGACAGGGGCTGAAGCTTTCTTT.

As DNA, the CDR3 is TGTGCCAGCAGTTACCCGCGTCGGGGGGTGATGAACACTGAAGCTTTCTTT. This sequence encodes CASSYPRRGVMNTEAFF. This sequence joins TRBV6-2 or TRBV6-3 and TRBJ1-1, with D maybe TRBD1 (5 bases). Trimming left V 2 bases short and J 0 bases short, with 16 bases between. Germline CDR1 is MNHEY and CDR2 is SVGEGT. This CDR3 is built from 17 residues.

CDR3 coding DNA: TGTGCCAGCAGACGAACAGGGGGCTCGTCCTATAATTCACCCCTCCACTTT. Its translation: CASRRTGGSSYNSPLHF. This chain joins TRBV5-6 and TRBJ1-6; TRBD1 matches at 9 bases. V gave up 5 bases and J gave up 1 base; unmatched junction bases: 7. The CDR3 has 17 residues. Per the germline V gene, CDR1 is SGHDT and CDR2 is YYEEEE.

The V gene is TRBV9, the J gene TRBJ1-1, with a weak D call TRBD1 (5 bases). The germline V and J ends were trimmed by 4 bases and 2 bases, with 15 bases remaining between them. CDR3 length: 15 residues. The germline V gene encodes CDR1 SGDLS and CDR2 YYNGEE. CDR3 sequence (DNA): TGTGCCAGCAGCCCCCAATCGACAGTAAACACTGAAGCTTTCTTT. This gives the protein CASSPQSTVNTEAFF. The full variable domain, rest sourced from reference TRBV9 and TRBJ1-1, is DSGVTQTPKHLITATGQRVTLRCSPRSGDLSVYWYQQSLDQGLQFLIQYYNGEERAKGNILERFSAQQFPDLHSELNLSSLELGDSALYFCASSPQSTVNTEAFFGQGTRLTVV.

This chain joins TRBV7-9 and TRBJ2-7; 10 bases are shared with TRBD1. V was pared by 4 bases and J by 1 base, with 7 bases of the junction left unmatched. CDR3 length equals 16 residues. The V gene's germline CDR1 is SEHNR and CDR2 FQNEAQ (reference sequence). CDR3 sequence: CASSSLGDRGSYEQYF. The CDR3 DNA is TGTGCCAGCAGCTCCCTGGGGGACAGGGGATCCTACGAGCAGTACTTC. Together with reference TRBV7-9 and TRBJ2-7, the CDR3 gives the full variable domain: DTGVSQNPRHKITKRGQNVTFRCDPISEHNRLYWYRQTLGQGPEFLTYFQNEAQLEKSRLLSDRFSAERPKGSFSTLEIQRTEQGDSAMYLCASSSLGDRGSYEQYFGPGTRLTVT.

This clone was detected only once. The chain joins TRBV5-1 to TRBJ2-7, with TRBD1 as a possible D gene (6 bases). Trimming took 5 bases from V and 5 from J, leaving 20 bases between them. This CDR3 is built from 15 residues. Germline V lookup: CDR1 SGHRS, CDR2 YFSETQ. The CDR3 DNA reads TGCGCCAGCAGTACTACAGGGACCTCCATCCACGAGCAGTACTTC. Residues: CASSTTGTSIHEQYF.

The chain has TRBV2 and TRBJ1-5; a possible D gene is TRBD1 (5 bases). The V end lost 6 bases, the J end lost 5 bases, and 11 bases lay between the germline ends. CDR3 length: 13 amino acids. CDR1 SNHLY and CDR2 FYNNEI come from the germline V gene. The CDR3, as DNA: TGTGCCAGCAGCCCGGGGGGAGATCAGCCCCAGCATTTT. This codes for CASSPGGDQPQHF. Together with reference TRBV2 and TRBJ1-5, the CDR3 gives the full variable domain: EPEVTQTPSHQVTQMGQEVILRCVPISNHLYFYWYRQILGQKVEFLVSFYNNEISEKSEIFDDQFSVERPDGSNFTLKIRSTKLEDSAMYFCASSPGGDQPQHFGDGTRLSIL.

This clone was detected a few times. This chain uses TRBV4-1 with TRBJ1-3; 7 bases line up with TRBD1. This CDR3 has 13 residues. V was clipped by 3 bases and J by 4 bases; unmatched bases: 0. The germline V gene has CDR1 MGHRA and CDR2 YSYEKL. The CDR3 sequence: CASSQGQGNTIYF. In DNA form, the CDR3 reads TGCGCCAGCAGCCAGGGACAGGGAAACACCATATATTTT.

This clone was observed a single time. The chain employs TRBV11-2 and TRBJ1-2, with 10 bases matching TRBD1. After removal of 5 bases from V and 6 bases from J, the junction contained 9 bases not matched to a gene. From germline, CDR1 is SGHAT and CDR2 FQNNGV. This CDR3 region has 15 residues. The CDR3 sequence is CASSTAGQGIHGYTF. The CDR3 coding sequence is TGTGCCAGCAGCACCGCGGGACAGGGGATCCATGGCTACACCTTC.

This chain uses TRBV12-2 with TRBJ1-6; TRBD1 is taken as the D call from the table, unchecked against the DNA. TRBV12-2 is a pseudogene segment. CDR3 size: 16 residues. In DNA form, the CDR3 reads TGTGCAAGTCGCTGGAACCGACAGAACTATAATTCACCCCTCCACTTT. It yields the protein CASRWNRQNYNSPLHF.

The chain uses TRBV29-1 and TRBJ2-7; tentative D call: TRBD1 (6 bases). Trimming removed 6 bases from V and 4 bases from J, with 13 bases in between. The CDR3 runs 12 residues. The germline V gene encodes CDR1 SQVTM and CDR2 ANQGSEA. The CDR3 reads CSVSQQGYEQYF. DNA of the CDR3: TGCAGCGTCTCCCAACAGGGATACGAGCAGTACTTC.

The chain employs TRBV20-1 and TRBJ1-2; D is perhaps TRBD1 (5 bases). Germline assignment: CDR1 DFQATT and CDR2 SNEGSKA (reference sequence). This CDR3 is built from 13 residues. Trimming shortened V by 3 bases and J by 2 bases, and 10 bases separated the two germline ends. The CDR3 DNA reads TGCAGTGCTAGTCAGGGTGAGAACTATGGCTACACCTTC. Translating gives CSASQGENYGYTF.

V and J are TRBV5-1 and TRBJ2-1, with D possibly being TRBD1 (5 bases). CDR3 length equals 13 residues. V was shortened by 7 bases and J by 1 base, with 9 bases between the two germline ends. The germline V gene encodes CDR1 SGHRS and CDR2 YFSETQ. The DNA for the CDR3 is TGCGCCAGCGCGTCAGGGTCCTACAATGAGCAGTTCTTC. Translated, it gives CASASGSYNEQFF.

The chain links TRBV30 to TRBJ1-5, with D possibly being TRBD1 (5 bases). The CDR3 has 13 amino acids. CDR1 GTSNPN and CDR2 SVGIG come from the germline V gene (reference sequence). V was clipped by 5 bases and J by 2 bases, with 10 bases between them. This CDR3 is CAWQGQGNQPQHF. The CDR3 DNA reads TGTGCCTGGCAGGGTCAGGGCAATCAGCCCCAGCATTTT.

The rearrangement uses TRBV3-1 (or the pseudogene TRBV3-2) and TRBJ1-1; D possibly corresponds to TRBD1 (6 bases). The V and J ends lost 2 bases and 4 bases respectively, with 11 bases between them. The CDR3 covers 14 residues. Germline V gene lookup returns CDR1 LGHDT and CDR2 YNNKEL (reference sequence). CDR3 sequence reads: CASSQQGRGTEAFF. For the CDR3, the DNA is TGTGCCAGCAGCCAACAGGGGCGAGGCACTGAAGCTTTCTTT.

The rearrangement uses TRBV9 and TRBJ2-7; D may be TRBD1 (6 bases). This CDR3 has 15 residues. Germline values: CDR1 SGDLS, CDR2 YYNGEE. The ends were cut back, 0 bases at V and 0 bases at J, with 10 bases in the middle. The CDR3 DNA reads TGTGCCAGCAGCGTAGGGTCAGGGGACTCCTACGAGCAGTACTTC. It specifies CASSVGSGDSYEQYF.

As concerns this clone: The same CDR3 arises from other DNA sequences in this sample as well. This rearrangement joins TRBV3-1 (or the pseudogene TRBV3-2) to TRBJ1-2; 9 bases align to TRBD1. Unmatched junction bases numbered 5, after V lost 4 bases and J lost 8 bases. The germline gives CDR1 LGHDT, CDR2 YNNKEL (reference sequence). The CDR3 length is 13 residues. CDR3: CASSRGQGRGYTF. The CDR3, as DNA: TGTGCCAGCAGCCGGGGACAGGGAAGAGGCTACACCTTC.